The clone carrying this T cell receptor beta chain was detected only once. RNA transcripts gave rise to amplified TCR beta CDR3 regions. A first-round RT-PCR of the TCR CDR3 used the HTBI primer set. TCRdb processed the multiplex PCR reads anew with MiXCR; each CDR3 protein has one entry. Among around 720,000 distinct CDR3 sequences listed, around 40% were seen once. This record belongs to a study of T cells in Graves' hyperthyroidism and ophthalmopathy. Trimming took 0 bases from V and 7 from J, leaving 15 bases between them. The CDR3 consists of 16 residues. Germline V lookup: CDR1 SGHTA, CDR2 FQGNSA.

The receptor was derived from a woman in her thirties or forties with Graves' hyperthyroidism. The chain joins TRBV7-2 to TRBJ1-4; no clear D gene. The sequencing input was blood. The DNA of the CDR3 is TGTGCCAGCAGCTTAGCCCAAGGCCCCTCTTTTGAAAAACTGTTTTTT. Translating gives CASSLAQGPSFEKLFF.